These 6 T cell receptor beta chains were all obtained from the same sample, sequenced in a study of CD8+ T cells in alopecia areata. cDNA reverse transcribed from extracted RNA served as the sequencing template. Measured with immunoSEQ multiplex PCR; TCRdb has only the in-frame clones, and not every one. Recorded here are 200,000 to 300,000 clones, none singletons. The sorting of pooled cutaneous lymph node cells relied on CD4, CD8alpha, NKG2D, NKG2ACE and other markers. Sequenced material: CD4+ T cells sorted from a lymph node. The receptor source for this set is a C3H/HeJ mouse with alopecia areata. The MHC haplotype of this mouse line is H2-k.

As for this clone: Any gene name here is a mouse gene name. Coverage ceases 4 residues before the CDR3 finishes, and the germline J gene fills in the end. V usage is TRBV3 and J usage is TRBJ2-7, with 7 bases lining up with TRBD2. Germline CDR1 SNHLY, CDR2 FYNGKV (reference sequence). Trimming at V came to 0 bases and at J to 0 bases, leaving 5 bases not matched to a gene. The CDR3 runs 16 residues. CDR3: CASSLAGGESSYEQYF. The part of the CDR3 DNA that was read is TGTGCCAGCAGCTTAGCCGGGGGGGAGAGCTCCTAT.

Notes on this clone: Mouse names are used for the genes. The read ends 4 residues shy of where the CDR3 ends; the end is completed using the germline J gene. The rearrangement links TRBV13-2 to TRBJ2-1; TRBD1 matches at 10 bases. The length of the CDR3 is 15 residues. Germline-derived CDR1 and CDR2 are NNHNN and SYGAGS (reference sequence). V gave up 5 bases and J gave up 2 bases; unmatched junction bases: 4. The CDR3 loop is CASGGQGRDYAEQFF. The sequenced CDR3 bases are TGTGCCAGCGGGGGACAGGGGAGGGACTATGCT.

This clone was counted only a few times. The germline and genes are mouse ones. The DNA ends 4 residues before the CDR3 does, and the rest of the CDR3 is filled in from the germline J gene. The J gene is TRBJ2-3, the V gene TRBV13-1; D unclear. The CDR3 totals 13 residues. V was shortened by 5 bases and J by 0 bases, with 7 bases between the two germline ends. The germline CDR1 and CDR2 sequences are NSHNY and SYGAGN. The CDR3 bases that were read are TGTGCCAGCAGCCCCCATAGTGCAGAA. It specifies CASSPHSAE. The full CDR3 protein is CASSPHSAETLYF.

Of note for this clone: Gene names are the mouse ones. Read sequence stops 4 residues before the CDR3 end, and the germline J gene provides the missing end. This rearrangement joins TRBV13-1 to TRBJ2-7; 9 positions agree with TRBD2. The CDR3 runs 15 residues. Germline V gene data show CDR1 as NSHNY and CDR2 as SYGAGN. The sequenced part of the CDR3 DNA is TGTGCCAGCAGTGATGGCTGGGGGGGTCTTTAT. Protein: CASSDGWGGLY. The full CDR3 protein reads CASSDGWGGLYEQYF.

Turning to this clone: Any gene name here is a mouse gene name. With the read ending 4 residues before the CDR3 end, the germline J gene is used to fill in that end. The chain has TRBV19 and TRBJ2-7; TRBD2 matches at 8 bases. CDR3 length equals 15 residues. J lost 0 bases, V lost 2 bases, and 4 bases had no gene match. Germline V CDR1 and CDR2: FNHDT, SITEND (reference sequence). The sequenced part of the CDR3 DNA is TGTGCCAGCAGTATCTCCTGGGGGGACTCCTAT. Translation: CASSISWGDSY. From start to end, the CDR3 is CASSISWGDSYEQYF.

As regards this clone: Gene names follow the mouse nomenclature. The read ends 4 residues early relative to the CDR3; the germline J gene fills the gap. The chain recombines TRBV13-2 with TRBJ2-1; no firm D call. The CDR3 sequence is 14 residues long. V shed 0 bases and J shed 3 bases, with 7 bases lying between them. CDR1 and CDR2 from the germline V gene are NNHNN and SYGAGS (reference sequence). CDR3 sequence reads: CASGDASTYAEQFF. CDR3 bases read: TGTGCCAGCGGTGATGCCAGCACCTATGCT.